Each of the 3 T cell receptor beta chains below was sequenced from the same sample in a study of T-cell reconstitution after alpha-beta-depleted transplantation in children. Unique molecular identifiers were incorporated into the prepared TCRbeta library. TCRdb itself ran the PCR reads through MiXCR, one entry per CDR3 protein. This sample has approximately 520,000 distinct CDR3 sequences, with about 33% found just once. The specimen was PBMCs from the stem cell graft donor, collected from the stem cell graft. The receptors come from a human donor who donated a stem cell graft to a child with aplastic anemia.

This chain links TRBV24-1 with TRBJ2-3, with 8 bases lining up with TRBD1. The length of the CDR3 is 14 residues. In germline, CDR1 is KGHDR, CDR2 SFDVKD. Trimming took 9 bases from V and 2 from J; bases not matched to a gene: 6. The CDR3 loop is CATRGQGATDTQYF. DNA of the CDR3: TGTGCCACCCGAGGACAGGGAGCCACAGATACGCAGTATTTT.

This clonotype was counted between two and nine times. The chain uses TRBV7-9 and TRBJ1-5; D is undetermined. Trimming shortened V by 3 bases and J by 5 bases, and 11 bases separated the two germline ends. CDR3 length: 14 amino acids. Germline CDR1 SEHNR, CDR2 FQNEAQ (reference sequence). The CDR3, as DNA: TGTGCCAGCAGCTTGGGCCATAGTTATCAGCCCCAGCATTTT. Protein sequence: CASSLGHSYQPQHF.

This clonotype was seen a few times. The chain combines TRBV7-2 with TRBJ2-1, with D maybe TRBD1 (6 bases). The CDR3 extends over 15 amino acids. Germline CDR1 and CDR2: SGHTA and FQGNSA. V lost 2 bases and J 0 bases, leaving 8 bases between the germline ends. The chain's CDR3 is CASSLRGGSYNEQFF. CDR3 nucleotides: TGTGCCAGCAGCTTAAGAGGGGGCTCCTACAATGAGCAGTTCTTC. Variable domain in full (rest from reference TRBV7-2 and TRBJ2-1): GAGVSQSPSNKVTEKGKDVELRCDPISGHTALYWYRQSLGQGLEFLIYFQGNSAPDKSGLPSDRFSAERTGGSVSTLTIQRTQQEDSAVYLCASSLRGGSYNEQFFGPGTRLTVL.